Below are 21 T cell receptor beta chains sequenced from a single sample in a study of STAT3 mutations in large granular lymphocyte leukemia. Study conclusions and caveats: Every T-cell large granular lymphocyte leukemia patient had at least one immunodominant TCR beta clonotype.

The assay was immunoSEQ multiplex PCR, and TCRdb's table has in-frame clones only and misses some. Here the sample spans 3,000 to 4,500 clones, 30% to 40% being singletons. Their antigens remain unidentified. Sequenced: peripheral blood mononuclear cells. These receptors were obtained from a man in his 60s with T-cell large granular lymphocyte leukemia. Some clones in this sample may be carry-over from other donors' samples.

Here the CDR3 reads CASSESLGLDTQYF. The CDR3 DNA reads as TGCGCCAGCAGTGAGTCCCTCGGGTTGGATACGCAGTATTTT. The rearrangement uses TRBV10-1 and TRBJ2-3; D call uncertain. CDR3 size: 14 residues. Trimming left V 0 bases short and J 6 bases short, with 10 bases between. Germline loops: CDR1 WNHNN, CDR2 SYGVQD (reference sequence).

This clone was seen a few times. The V call is TRBV18, the J call TRBJ2-7; D tentatively fits TRBD1 or TRBD2 (6 bases each). The CDR3 loop spans 14 amino acids. Germline CDR1 is KGHSH and CDR2 is LQKENI. Deletions cut 6 bases from V and 4 bases from J, with 16 bases between. The CDR3: CASSPPGARYEQYF. DNA of the CDR3: TGTGCCAGCTCCCCCCCGGGGGCCAGGTACGAGCAGTACTTC.

The chain is built from TRBV25-1 and TRBJ1-2; D remains unclear. V was pared by 3 bases and J by 3 bases, with 11 bases between. Germline V CDR1 and CDR2: MGHDK, SYGVNS. The CDR3 runs to 14 residues. The CDR3 DNA follows: TGTGCCAGCAGTGACCACCACTCGGACTATGGCTACACCTTC. Its protein product is CASSDHHSDYGYTF.

The chain links TRBV29-1 to TRBJ2-2; TRBD2 matches at 9 bases. Germline lookup yields CDR1 SQVTM and CDR2 ANQGSEA. The CDR3 consists of 14 residues. V trimming: 7 bases; J trimming: 0 bases; junction bases outside the gene matches: 3. The CDR3 here is CSAVAGANTGELFF. CDR3 nucleotide sequence: TGCAGCGCCGTAGCGGGAGCGAACACCGGGGAGCTGTTTTTT.

This clone was detected a few times. V gene TRBV6-5 combines with J gene TRBJ1-5, with no clear D. Trimming stripped 4 bases from V and 4 bases from J, with 8 bases between. Germline CDR1 MNHEY, CDR2 SVGAGI. This CDR3 comprises 13 residues. The CDR3 DNA reads TGTGCCAGCAGTTCAGACCTTAATCAGCCCCAGCATTTT. It specifies CASSSDLNQPQHF.

This clone has a handful of counts. The chain combines TRBV27 with TRBJ2-2, with TRBD2 matching 8 bases. J gave up 1 base and V 5 bases, and 0 bases lay outside the gene matches. The germline V gene encodes CDR1 MNHEY and CDR2 SMNVEV (reference sequence). The CDR3 is 14 amino acids. CDR3 in amino acids: CASSSGGNTGELFF. DNA for the CDR3: TGTGCCAGCAGTAGCGGGGGGAACACCGGGGAGCTGTTTTTT.

This chain connects TRBV5-1 to TRBJ1-6; TRBD1 matches at 7 bases. The CDR3 extends over 16 amino acids. CDR1 is SGHRS, CDR2 YFSETQ, per germline. J lost 0 bases, V lost 4 bases, and 4 bases had no gene match. The CDR3 is CASSLGQDSYNSPLHF. CDR3 nucleotide sequence: TGCGCCAGCAGCCTCGGACAGGACTCCTATAATTCACCCCTCCACTTT.

The chain joins TRBV15 to TRBJ1-2; maybe TRBD1 (6 bases). Germline V gene lookup returns CDR1 LNHNV and CDR2 YYDKDF (reference sequence). The CDR3 is 15 residues long. Trimming left V 3 bases short and J 4 bases short, with 15 bases between. The CDR3 loop is CATSRARGGSYGYTF. In DNA, the CDR3 is TGTGCCACCAGCAGGGCCAGGGGAGGAAGCTATGGCTACACCTTC. Looking up the rest from reference TRBV15 and TRBJ1-2 gives the full variable domain: DAMVIQNPRYQVTQFGKPVTLSCSQTLNHNVMYWYQQKSSQAPKLLFHYYDKDFNNEADTPDNFQSRRPNTSFCFLDIRSPGLGDTAMYLCATSRARGGSYGYTFGSGTRLTVV.

This clone has more than one count but fewer than ten. The chain links TRBV30 to TRBJ1-2; D uncertain. The CDR3 covers 13 residues. Trimming pared 0 bases from V and 0 bases from J, leaving 5 bases between. Per germline, CDR1 GTSNPN and CDR2 SVGIG (reference sequence). CDR3 loop: CAWSVEANYGYTF. The CDR3 nucleotides are TGTGCCTGGAGTGTAGAGGCTAACTATGGCTACACCTTC.

The gene calls are TRBV5-8 and TRBJ2-5; no firm D call. The V end lost 2 bases, the J end lost 9 bases, and 11 bases lay between the germline ends. CDR1 SGHTS and CDR2 YDEGEE come from the germline V gene. The CDR3 contains 12 residues. In DNA, the CDR3 is TGTGCCAGCAGCTTCCCTTCCTTGCCCCAGTACTTC. Its protein product is CASSFPSLPQYF.

Here the CDR3 DNA reads TGTGCCAGCAGTTTATGGCCAGGGACACCCTACGAGCAGTACTTC. Translated: CASSLWPGTPYEQYF. The chain combines TRBV27 with TRBJ2-7; D might be TRBD1 (6 bases). Germline values: CDR1 MNHEY, CDR2 SMNVEV (reference sequence). Trimming pared 1 base from V and 2 bases from J, leaving 12 bases between. The CDR3 totals 15 residues.

The chain joins TRBV30 to TRBJ2-3; D not resolved. The germline gives CDR1 GTSNPN, CDR2 SVGIG (reference sequence). V lost 1 base and J 5 bases, leaving 10 bases between the germline ends. This CDR3 has 13 residues. CDR3 residues: CAWSGVDGDTQYF. DNA for the CDR3: TGTGCCTGGAGTGGGGTTGATGGAGATACGCAGTATTTT.

This clone was counted between two and nine times. V and J are TRBV19 and TRBJ1-6; 7 bases are a match to TRBD1. The V segment lost 8 bases and the J segment 9 bases; nucleotides outside the gene matches: 10. CDR3 length equals 14 residues. Germline CDR1 is LNHDA and CDR2 is SQIVND (reference sequence). This CDR3 reads CASGSGTEGSPLHF. Written as DNA, the CDR3 is TGTGCCAGTGGTTCCGGGACAGAGGGTTCACCCCTCCACTTT.

This clone is medium-sized in the sample. This chain joins TRBV27 and TRBJ2-3; 10 bases align to TRBD1. The junction had 12 bases not matched to a gene; V was cut back by 6 bases and J by 3 bases. Germline CDR1 reads MNHEY; CDR2 reads SMNVEV (reference sequence). This CDR3 spans 17 amino acids. In nucleotides, the CDR3 is TGTGCCAGCAGGCCGGGACAGGGGCGAGGTGAGACAGATACGCAGTATTTT. Its protein is CASRPGQGRGETDTQYF.

The gene calls are TRBV13 and TRBJ2-7; 11 nucleotides match TRBD2. CDR1 is PRHDT and CDR2 is FYEKMQ in the germline V gene (reference sequence). This CDR3 has 13 residues. The CDR3 spells CASSLAGGLEQYV. The CDR3 nucleotides read TGTGCCAGCAGTTTAGCGGGGGGGCTCGAGCAGTACGTC.

This clone was counted between two and nine times. This sequence joins TRBV19 and TRBJ2-5; D uncertain. The length of the CDR3 is 19 residues. Trimming removed 11 bases from V and 4 bases from J, with 35 bases in between. Germline V lookup: CDR1 LNHDA, CDR2 SQIVND (reference sequence). CDR3 in amino acids: CAVTRSMTETPQRGETQYF. CDR3 in DNA: TGTGCCGTAACACGGAGCATGACGGAAACTCCCCAGAGAGGAGAGACCCAGTACTTC.

The rearrangement links TRBV18 to TRBJ1-4; D is undetermined. Deletions cut 3 bases from V and 7 bases from J, with 15 bases between. The germline V gene encodes CDR1 KGHSH and CDR2 LQKENI. The CDR3 runs to 15 residues. The CDR3 DNA is TGTGCCAGCTCACCTACATCGAGGGCGGGTGAAAAACTGTTTTTT. Translating it yields CASSPTSRAGEKLFF.

The sample holds a few counts of this clone. The V and J genes are TRBV5-4 and TRBJ2-5; 8 bases agree with TRBD2. Germline trimming cut 1 base from V and 4 bases from J; bases unmatched to any gene: 6. The germline gives CDR1 SGHNT, CDR2 YYREEE (reference sequence). This CDR3 has 15 residues. As DNA, the CDR3 is TGTGCCAGCAGCTTGTCAGCGGGAGATGTAGAGACCCAGTACTTC. Its translation: CASSLSAGDVETQYF.

This clone has only a few counts. The CDR3 protein is CASSLNRGNEQFF. CDR3 bases: TGTGCCAGCAGCTTAAACAGGGGCAATGAGCAGTTCTTC. The chain carries TRBV7-6 and TRBJ2-1; 7 bases are shared with TRBD1. Germline CDR1 and CDR2: SGHVS and FNYEAQ. With V trimmed by 2 bases and J by 6 bases, 1 base remained unmatched. The CDR3 has 13 residues.

This clone appeared a few times. The chain employs TRBV5-4 and TRBJ2-7; D remains unclear. The CDR3 has 14 amino acids. CDR1 is SGHNT and CDR2 is YYREEE in the germline V gene (reference sequence). Between the trimmed V and J ends, which lost 4 bases and 4 bases, there was a span of 15 bases. The CDR3 reads CASSPSGNLYEQYF. The CDR3 nucleotides are TGTGCCAGCAGCCCTTCAGGCAACCTTTACGAGCAGTACTTC. Full variable domain (outside the CDR3, taken from reference TRBV5-4 and TRBJ2-7): ETGVTQSPTHLIKTRGQQVTLRCSSQSGHNTVSWYQQALGQGPQFIFQYYREEENGRGNFPPRFSGLQFPNYSSELNVNALELDDSALYLCASSPSGNLYEQYFGPGTRLTVT.

The V gene is TRBV27, the J gene TRBJ2-7; TRBD2 agrees at 12 bases. This CDR3 contains 12 residues. The trim removed 7 bases at V and 12 bases at J, leaving 7 bases unmatched. Germline CDR1 is MNHEY and CDR2 is SMNVEV (reference sequence). CDR3 in amino acids: CASKTLAGGPYF. Here the CDR3 DNA reads TGTGCCAGCAAAACACTAGCGGGGGGTCCGTACTTC.